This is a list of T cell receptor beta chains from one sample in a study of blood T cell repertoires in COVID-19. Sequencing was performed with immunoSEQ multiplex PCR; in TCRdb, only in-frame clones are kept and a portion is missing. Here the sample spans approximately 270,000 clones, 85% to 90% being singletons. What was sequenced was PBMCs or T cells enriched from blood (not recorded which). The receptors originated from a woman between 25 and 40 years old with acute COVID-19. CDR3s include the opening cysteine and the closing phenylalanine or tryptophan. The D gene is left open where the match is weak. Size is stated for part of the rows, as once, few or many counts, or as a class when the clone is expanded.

CDR3aa: CATSEASGNTIYF
CDR3nt: TGTGCCACCAGTGAGGCTTCTGGAAACACCATATATTTT
abundance: .
v_gene: TRBV24-1
d_gene: .
j_gene: TRBJ1-3

CDR3aa: CASFDRGYNEQFF
CDR3nt: TGTGCCAGCTTCGACAGGGGATACAATGAGCAGTTCTTC
abundance: .
v_gene: TRBV27
d_gene: TRBD1
j_gene: TRBJ2-1

CDR3aa: CASSLRTGTSGEKLFF
CDR3nt: TGTGCCAGCAGCTTAAGGACCGGGACATCAGGTGAAAAACTGTTTTTT
abundance: .
v_gene: TRBV13
d_gene: .
j_gene: TRBJ1-4

CDR3aa: CASSQTRDTEAFF
CDR3nt: TGTGCCAGCAGCCAGACGAGGGACACTGAAGCTTTCTTT
abundance: .
v_gene: TRBV3-1/TRBV3-2
d_gene: .
j_gene: TRBJ1-1

CDR3aa: CASSPGWTGELFF
CDR3nt: TGCGCCAGCAGCCCGGGTTGGACCGGGGAGCTGTTTTTT
abundance: .
v_gene: TRBV5-1
d_gene: .
j_gene: TRBJ2-2

CDR3aa: CSASTDRDYNEQFF
CDR3nt: TGCAGTGCTAGTACGGACCGGGACTACAATGAGCAGTTCTTC
abundance: .
v_gene: TRBV20-1
d_gene: .
j_gene: TRBJ2-1

CDR3aa: CASRGTTAPQYF
CDR3nt: TGTGCCAGCAGAGGGACTACGGCGCCGCAGTACTTC
abundance: .
v_gene: TRBV27
d_gene: TRBD2
j_gene: TRBJ2-7

CDR3aa: CSVDGGGSTDTQYF
CDR3nt: TGCAGCGTTGATGGCGGGGGGAGCACAGATACGCAGTATTTT
abundance: .
v_gene: TRBV29-1
d_gene: TRBD2
j_gene: TRBJ2-3

CDR3aa: CASSYKQGNGETEAFF
CDR3nt: TGTGCCAGCAGTTACAAACAGGGAAACGGGGAAACTGAAGCTTTCTTT
abundance: .
v_gene: TRBV6-5
d_gene: .
j_gene: TRBJ1-1

CDR3aa: CASSYGGASSYEQYF
CDR3nt: TGTGCCAGCAGCTACGGGGGAGCTAGCTCCTACGAGCAGTACTTC
abundance: once
v_gene: TRBV28
d_gene: .
j_gene: TRBJ2-7

CDR3aa: CASSYLGTGNMNTEAFF
CDR3nt: TGTGCCAGCAGTTACCTGGGGACAGGTAACATGAACACTGAAGCTTTCTTT
abundance: .
v_gene: TRBV6-2/TRBV6-3
d_gene: TRBD1
j_gene: TRBJ1-1

CDR3aa: CATTGGFGYTF
CDR3nt: TGTGCCACAACAGGGGGTTTTGGCTACACCTTC
abundance: .
v_gene: TRBV28
d_gene: TRBD1
j_gene: TRBJ1-2

CDR3aa: CAWSGLGTSATYEQYF
CDR3nt: TGTGCCTGGAGTGGTCTAGGGACTAGCGCGACCTACGAGCAGTACTTC
abundance: .
v_gene: TRBV30
d_gene: TRBD2
j_gene: TRBJ2-7

CDR3aa: CATSYQGTDGYTF
CDR3nt: TGTGCCACCAGTTACCAGGGGACGGATGGCTACACCTTC
abundance: .
v_gene: TRBV24-1
d_gene: .
j_gene: TRBJ1-2

CDR3aa: CASSEGSTTNEKLFF
CDR3nt: TGTGCCAGCAGTGAGGGATCTACAACTAATGAAAAACTGTTTTTT
abundance: .
v_gene: TRBV3-1/TRBV3-2
d_gene: .
j_gene: TRBJ1-4

CDR3aa: CATSDLTAGDEQYF
CDR3nt: TGTGCCACCAGTGATTTGACGGCCGGGGACGAGCAGTACTTC
abundance: .
v_gene: TRBV24-1
d_gene: .
j_gene: TRBJ2-7

CDR3aa: CASRLTSGVPWNQPQHF
CDR3nt: TGTGCCAGTAGGCTTACCTCGGGGGTCCCATGGAATCAGCCCCAGCATTTT
abundance: few
v_gene: TRBV19
d_gene: .
j_gene: TRBJ1-5

CDR3aa: CASSFSGLLTDTQYF
CDR3nt: TGTGCCAGCAGCTTCTCAGGGTTACTCACAGATACGCAGTATTTT
abundance: .
v_gene: TRBV13
d_gene: .
j_gene: TRBJ2-3